This TCR beta chain was captured in a study of T-cell memory formation after mild COVID-19. Study findings and constraints: Clones that contracted clustered mainly in CM and EM if CD4+ and in EMRA if CD8+.

The germline V and J ends were trimmed by 2 bases and 2 bases, with 13 bases remaining between them. This CDR3 is built from 15 residues. In germline, CDR1 is KGHSH, CDR2 LQKENI. TCRdb recomputed calls from the 5' RACE reads with MiXCR, one row per CDR3 protein. Here the sample spans under 550,000 distinct CDR3 sequences, more than 15% being singletons. This clonotype was seen only a few times. Its antigen is unknown. This clonotype was obtained from a man between 18 and 35 years old who had mild COVID-19 (a few samples of this study predate the infection). Cell type and time point are not known. Sequencing was carried out using PBMCs or a T cell subset sorted from them (not recorded which). This chain connects TRBV18 to TRBJ2-7; weak D call: TRBD1 (5 bases). CDR3 in DNA: TGTGCCAGCTCACCAGGGCAGGGAAGCCCCTACGAGCAGTACTTC. It yields the protein CASSPGQGSPYEQYF.